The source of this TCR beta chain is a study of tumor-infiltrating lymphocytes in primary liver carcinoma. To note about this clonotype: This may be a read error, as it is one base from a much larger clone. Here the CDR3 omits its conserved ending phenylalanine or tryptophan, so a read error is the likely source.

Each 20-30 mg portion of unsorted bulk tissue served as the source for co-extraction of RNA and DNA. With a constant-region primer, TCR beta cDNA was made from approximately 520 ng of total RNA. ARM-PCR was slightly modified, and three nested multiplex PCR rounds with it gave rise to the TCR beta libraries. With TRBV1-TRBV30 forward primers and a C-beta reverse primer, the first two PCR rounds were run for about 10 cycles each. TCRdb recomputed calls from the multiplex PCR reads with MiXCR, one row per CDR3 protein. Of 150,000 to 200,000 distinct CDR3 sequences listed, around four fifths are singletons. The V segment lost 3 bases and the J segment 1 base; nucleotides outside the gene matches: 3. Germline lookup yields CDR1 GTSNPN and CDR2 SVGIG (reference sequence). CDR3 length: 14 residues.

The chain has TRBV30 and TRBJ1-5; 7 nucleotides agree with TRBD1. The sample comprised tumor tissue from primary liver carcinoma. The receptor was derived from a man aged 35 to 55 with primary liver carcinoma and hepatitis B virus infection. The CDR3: CAWSQGQSNQPQHL. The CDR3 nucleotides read TGTGCCTGGAGCCAGGGACAGAGCAATCAGCCCCAGCATTTA.